Listed below are T cell receptor beta chains from one sample, sequenced in a study of cytomegalovirus exposure and HLA in healthy donors. Assay: immunoSEQ multiplex PCR; the TCRdb copy retains only in-frame clones and omits some. The sample carries 110,000 or so clones, approximately 85% recorded once. Sequenced sample: PBMCs. These receptors were obtained from a man between 18 and 29 years old in good health and CMV-seronegative. Both conserved end residues are part of each CDR3. Fields, in order: clone size, V gene, J gene, CDR3 protein. Clone size is given for some rows only: seen once, a few or many times, or a class if the clone is expanded.

.	TRBV19	TRBJ1-5	CASTVANQPQHF
.	TRBV19	TRBJ1-2	CASSPPPRDRGSANYGYTF
.	TRBV5-6	TRBJ1-3	CASSLDGGYSGNTIYF
.	TRBV6-5	TRBJ2-7	CASSLAGGTYEQYF
.	TRBV2	TRBJ1-1	CASSLQGPLYTEAFF
.	TRBV7-2	TRBJ2-7	CASSSASGRASYEQYF
.	TRBV6-1	TRBJ2-3	CASSGLGSGGAIAQYF
few	TRBV2	TRBJ1-1	CASNRGMNTEAFF
.	TRBV9	TRBJ2-2	CASSVARSSGITGELFF
.	TRBV5-6	TRBJ1-1	CASSQRGGGEAFF
.	TRBV6-1	TRBJ2-7	CASSAPRDRGLEQYF
.	TRBV29-1	TRBJ1-1	CSVDRGRNTEAFF
.	TRBV4-1	TRBJ2-1	CASSSEYEQFF
few	TRBV6-5	TRBJ1-2	CASSYSPRDSTYGYTF
once	TRBV13	TRBJ1-3	CASSTRGQGFGNTIYF
.	TRBV27	TRBJ2-3	CASSPDRAGDTQYF
.	TRBV30	TRBJ1-6	CAWSPPDRANSPLHF
.	TRBV25-1	TRBJ2-1	CASSVDSSYNEQFF
.	TRBV27	TRBJ2-7	CASSLGQNIYEQYF
.	TRBV5-1	TRBJ1-3	CASSGSGQGARGNTIYF
.	TRBV5-4	TRBJ2-5	CASSLVGGRAEEETQYF
.	TRBV6-1	TRBJ2-7	CASSGDRERGYEQYF
.	TRBV30	TRBJ1-2	CAWSDEGQGNYGYTF
.	TRBV27	TRBJ2-6	CASSPPTGVGANVLTF
.	TRBV25-1	TRBJ1-1	CASSEYLNTEAFF
.	TRBV19	TRBJ1-4	CASTRGVNEKLFF
once	TRBV5-6	TRBJ2-3	CASSLPAGITDTQYF
.	TRBV30	TRBJ2-7	CAWNRDLNSYEQYF
.	TRBV27	TRBJ2-2	CASSLGLAGVGTGELFF
few	TRBV6-5	TRBJ1-2	CASSSPGQDSGYTF
.	TRBV19	TRBJ1-1	CASSDQGENTEAFF
.	TRBV4-2	TRBJ2-3	CASSQAGGGRTDTQYF
.	TRBV19	TRBJ1-1	CASLDKGGPNTEAFF
.	TRBV9	TRBJ1-4	CASSPVKGANEKLFF
.	TRBV5-1	TRBJ2-2	CASSPRQDTGELFF
.	TRBV19	TRBJ2-1	CANISGNDNEQFF
.	TRBV19	TRBJ1-5	CASSGPQGNQPQHF
once	TRBV2	TRBJ2-1	CASSRQGSSYNEQFF
.	TRBV4-1	TRBJ2-2	CASQNTLRDRAAGELFF
once	TRBV15	TRBJ1-2	CATSRDRQNYGYTF
.	TRBV29-1	TRBJ1-1	CSVRGGGMNTEAFF
.	TRBV1	TRBJ1-2	CTSSQISRDTSRAYGYTF
.	TRBV11-3	TRBJ2-1	CASSLGLLTRGGRANEQFF
.	TRBV27	TRBJ1-1	CASSLSDRPSLNTEAFF
.	TRBV6-6	TRBJ1-6	CASSSGFAYNSPLHF
once	TRBV2	TRBJ1-2	CASSEGSGYGYTF